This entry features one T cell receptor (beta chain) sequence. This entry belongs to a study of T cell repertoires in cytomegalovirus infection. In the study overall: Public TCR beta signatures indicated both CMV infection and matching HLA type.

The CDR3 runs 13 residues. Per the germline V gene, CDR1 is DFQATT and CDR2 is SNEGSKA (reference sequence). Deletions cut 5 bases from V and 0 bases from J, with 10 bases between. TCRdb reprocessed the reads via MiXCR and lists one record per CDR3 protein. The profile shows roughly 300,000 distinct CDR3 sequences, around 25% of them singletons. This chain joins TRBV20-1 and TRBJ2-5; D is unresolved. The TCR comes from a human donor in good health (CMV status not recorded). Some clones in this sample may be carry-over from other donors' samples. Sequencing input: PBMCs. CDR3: CSAFGPNQETQYF. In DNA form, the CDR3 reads TGCAGTGCTTTTGGGCCTAACCAAGAGACCCAGTACTTC.